The clone carrying this T cell receptor (beta chain) was picked up a small number of times. Its antigen is still unknown. Primers included in the PCR were 60 Vbeta and 13 Jbeta primers. Sequencing was performed with immunoSEQ multiplex PCR; in TCRdb, only in-frame clones are kept and a portion is missing. The top ten clones hold under 4.5% of a sample with 150,000 to 200,000 clones, around 80% of them seen once. After removal of 3 bases from V and 4 bases from J, the junction contained 4 bases not matched to a gene. The CDR3 covers 14 residues. Germline V gene data show CDR1 as LGHNA and CDR2 as YSLEER. The data originate from a study of cytomegalovirus exposure and HLA in healthy donors. Study results and limitations: Reportedly, TCR beta sequences accurately predicted HLA-A and HLA-B alleles in most subjects. Within the data, a cluster of highly shared sequence variants was likely a sequencing artifact. The study had only CMV serostatus as immune exposure information.

Healthy bone marrow donors made up the cohort. V is TRBV4-3 and J is TRBJ2-7, with 9 bases aligning to TRBD1. The receptor's source is a woman aged 25 to 39 in good health and CMV-seropositive. Sequenced sample: PBMCs. The CDR3 DNA is TGCGCCAGCAGCCAGGGGACAGGGAAGTACGAGCAGTACTTC. It specifies CASSQGTGKYEQYF.